This T cell receptor (beta chain) appears in the sequencing data of a study of CDR3 diversity in severe acne. Using its own MiXCR run on the PCR reads, TCRdb lists one record per CDR3 protein. The table lists some 84,000 distinct CDR3 sequences, around 49% of them singletons, with around an eighth in the top ten. V lost 5 bases to trimming and J lost 1 base, with 14 bases between them. Germline CDR1 reads LNHNV; CDR2 reads YYDKDF (reference sequence). The CDR3 consists of 15 residues. Sequencing input: blood. The clonotype originates from a male donor in good health, without acne. This rearrangement joins TRBV15 to TRBJ2-5; TRBD1 might be the D (5 bases). The CDR3 sequence is CATSPRDNGQETQYF. The CDR3 bases are TGTGCCACCAGCCCCAGGGATAACGGCCAAGAGACCCAGTACTTC.